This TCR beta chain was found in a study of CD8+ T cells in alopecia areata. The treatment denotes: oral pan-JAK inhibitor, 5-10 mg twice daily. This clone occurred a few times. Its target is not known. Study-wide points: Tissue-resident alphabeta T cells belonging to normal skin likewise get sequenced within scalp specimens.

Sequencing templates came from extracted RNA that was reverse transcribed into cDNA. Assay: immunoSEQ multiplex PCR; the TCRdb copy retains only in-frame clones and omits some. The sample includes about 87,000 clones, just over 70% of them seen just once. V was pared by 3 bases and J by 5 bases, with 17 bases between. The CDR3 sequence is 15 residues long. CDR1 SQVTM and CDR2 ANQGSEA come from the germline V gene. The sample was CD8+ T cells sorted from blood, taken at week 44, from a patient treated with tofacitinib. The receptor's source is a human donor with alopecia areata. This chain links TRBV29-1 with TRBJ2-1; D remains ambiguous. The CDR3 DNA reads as TGCAGCGTTGAGACTTTCAGAACCGTTCACAATGAGCAGTTCTTC. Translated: CSVETFRTVHNEQFF.